This is a list of T cell receptor beta chains from one sample in a study of blood T cell repertoires in COVID-19. Repertoires were generated with immunoSEQ multiplex PCR, while TCRdb's copy carries only in-frame clones and drops some. The table records fewer than 250,000 clones, around 80% of them present only once. Sequencing input: peripheral blood. These receptors were obtained from a woman aged 50 to 65 with acute or convalescent COVID-19. CDR3s include the opening cysteine and the closing phenylalanine or tryptophan. The D gene is left open where the match is weak. Only some rows state a clone size, as once, few, many or a class for expanded clones.

v_call	cdr3_length	clone_size	j_call	d_call	cdr3_nt	cdr3_aa
TRBV6-2/TRBV6-3	15	.	TRBJ1-6	TRBD1	TGTGCCAGCAGTTACCTTACGACAGGGGATTCACCCCTCCACTTT	CASSYLTTGDSPLHF
TRBV6-5	14	.	TRBJ2-7	TRBD1	TGTGCCAGCAGCCTCGGGACAGGGACCTACGAGCAGTACTTC	CASSLGTGTYEQYF
TRBV6-5	13	.	TRBJ1-5	.	TGTGCCAGCAGGAGGGCCCCTTATCAGCCCCAGCATTTT	CASRRAPYQPQHF
TRBV28	14	.	TRBJ1-5	.	TGTGCCAGCAACCCACCCGGCGGGAATCAGCCCCAGCATTTT	CASNPPGGNQPQHF
TRBV18	15	.	TRBJ1-1	TRBD1	TGTGCCAACTCACCACGACGACAGGGGGGCACTGAAGCTTTCTTT	CANSPRRQGGTEAFF
TRBV6-5	14	.	TRBJ2-7	TRBD1	TGTGCCAGCAGTTACGGGACAGGGGCCGTCGAGCAGTACTTC	CASSYGTGAVEQYF
TRBV7-6	10	.	TRBJ2-1	.	TGTGCCAGCAGCTCTTTAGAGCAGTTCTTC	CASSSLEQFF
TRBV27	13	.	TRBJ2-7	.	TGTGCCAGCAGTTTGAAAAGGGGCTACGAGCAGTACTTC	CASSLKRGYEQYF
TRBV6-2/TRBV6-3	17	once	TRBJ1-5	.	TGTGCCAGCAGCCCTCAGCAAGGGGTCAATAGCAATCAGCCCCAGCATTTT	CASSPQQGVNSNQPQHF
TRBV19	14	.	TRBJ2-2	.	TGTGCCAGTACGGGTACCACGAACACCGGGGAGCTGTTTTTT	CASTGTTNTGELFF
TRBV11-2	15	.	TRBJ1-4	TRBD1	TGTGCCAGCAGCAAAACAGGGGGCTCGACTGAAAAACTGTTTTTT	CASSKTGGSTEKLFF
TRBV5-1	13	.	TRBJ1-2	.	TGCGCCAGCAGCCTCGACGGCGGCTATGGCTACACCTTC	CASSLDGGYGYTF
TRBV12-5	20	.	TRBJ2-1	.	TGTGCTAGTGGTCAGACCCACGGACAGAGCAAGTTCAGCTCCTACAATGAGCAGTTCTTC	CASGQTHGQSKFSSYNEQFF
TRBV19	17	.	TRBJ2-2	TRBD2	TGTGCCAGTAGTACCTCATCGACTAGCGGGAGAACCGGGGAGCTGTTTTTT	CASSTSSTSGRTGELFF
TRBV19	13	.	TRBJ1-2	.	TGTGCCAGTAATGGCGGCAGACTTTATGGCTACACCTTC	CASNGGRLYGYTF
TRBV9	14	.	TRBJ1-1	.	TGTGCCAGCAGCGTAGCTACAGCCCGCACTGAAGCTTTCTTT	CASSVATARTEAFF
TRBV30	14	.	TRBJ2-7	.	TGTGCCTGGAGTGTAGCAGGGAATACCTACGAGCAGTACTTC	CAWSVAGNTYEQYF
TRBV6-5	15	.	TRBJ2-7	TRBD2	TGTGCCAGCAGTCAAATAGCGGGTTCTACCTACGAGCAGTACTTC	CASSQIAGSTYEQYF
TRBV27	16	.	TRBJ2-5	TRBD2	TGTGCCAGCAGTCCGCCATCCCTAGCGGGAGTAGAGACCCAGTACTTC	CASSPPSLAGVETQYF
TRBV25-1	16	.	TRBJ1-1	.	TGTGCCAGCAGTGAATGGGCGCCTGGAATGGACACTGAAGCTTTCTTT	CASSEWAPGMDTEAFF
TRBV7-9	17	.	TRBJ2-3	TRBD2	TGTGCCAGCAGCTTCAAGGCCGGGACTAGCGGCACAGATACGCAGTATTTT	CASSFKAGTSGTDTQYF
TRBV6-4	14	.	TRBJ2-3	.	TGTGCCAGCAAGGCAGGCTCTAGCACAGATACGCAGTATTTT	CASKAGSSTDTQYF
TRBV4-1	17	once	TRBJ1-2	.	TGCGCCAGCAGCCAAGATACCCCGACAGGTTTCGGCTATGGCTACACCTTC	CASSQDTPTGFGYGYTF
TRBV28	13	few	TRBJ1-2	.	TGTGCCAGCAGTTTATCGCATTCGAGGGGCTACACCTTC	CASSLSHSRGYTF
TRBV19	15	.	TRBJ2-1	.	TGTGCCAGTAGTATGCAGGGTTCCTCCTACAATGAGCAGTTCTTC	CASSMQGSSYNEQFF
TRBV16	15	.	TRBJ2-3	TRBD1	TGTGCCAGCAGCCAATCGAGACAGGGGCCAGATACGCAGTATTTT	CASSQSRQGPDTQYF